The sample holds a few counts of the clone carrying this T cell receptor beta chain. Antigen: not known. The data stem from a study of beta chain features in type 1 diabetes. Overall study context: Researchers looked at over 100,000,000 sorted cells across all samples.

The authors reverse transcribed all of the isolated RNA, so sequencing captured expressed TCRB transcripts. Assay used: immunoSEQ multiplex PCR; TCRdb lists only in-frame clones, some missing. The sample holds approximately 110,000 clones, roughly 40% seen once. The V and J ends lost 5 bases and 3 bases, in that order; junction bases with no gene match: 10. CDR1 and CDR2 (germline): LNHDA, SQIVND (reference sequence). The CDR3 has 17 residues. Findings and limits, study-wide: The naive, central memory and Treg TCRB repertoires showed an apparent similarity that was greater among patients than among healthy donors.

The source is a woman in her late teens or twenties in good health. V and J are TRBV19 and TRBJ2-2; 9 bases are shared with TRBD2. The specimen was stem cell memory CD4+ T cells from blood. The CDR3 coding sequence is TGTGCCAGTAGTGCGCCTCGCGGGAGGGCTGACACCGGGGAGCTGTTTTTT. It specifies CASSAPRGRADTGELFF.